The 4 T cell receptor beta chains reported below all come from one sample, sequenced in a study of human T cells and chemical hapten exposure. Via MiXCR, TCRdb re-called the RACE reads, giving one row per CDR3 protein. The top ten clones hold under 5% of a sample with 50,000 to 65,000 distinct CDR3 sequences, approximately 11% of them seen once. Time point: pre-sensitization, week 0. As for treatment: therapeutic diphenylcyclopropenone sensitization with weekly scalp DPC. The sample in question was whole blood, obtained in connection with sensitization to the hapten diphenylcyclopropenone (DPC). The receptors were sampled from a woman in her 40s with alopecia areata. Some clones in this sample may be carry-over from other donors' samples.

Many counts were recorded for this clonotype. V usage is TRBV6-2 or TRBV6-3 and J usage is TRBJ1-2, with 7 bases lining up with TRBD1. The germline CDR1 and CDR2 sequences are MNHEY and SVGEGT. The CDR3 contains 13 residues. With V trimmed by 5 bases and J by 6 bases, 6 bases remained unmatched. CDR3: CASSKDRYHGYTF. In DNA, the CDR3 is TGTGCCAGCAGTAAGGACAGGTATCATGGCTACACCTTC.

CDR3 sequence reads: CASSQDSFGARGTEAFF. CDR3 nucleotides: TGCGCCAGCAGCCAAGACTCTTTTGGCGCCAGGGGCACTGAAGCTTTCTTT. This rearrangement joins TRBV4-1 to TRBJ1-1; maybe TRBD1 (6 bases). In germline, CDR1 is MGHRA, CDR2 YSYEKL. This CDR3 is 17 amino acids long. Between the trimmed V and J ends, which lost 0 bases and 4 bases, there was a span of 18 bases.

This clonotype showed up many times. The chain combines TRBV18 with TRBJ1-1; D may be TRBD1 (5 bases). CDR1 KGHSH and CDR2 LQKENI come from the germline V gene. The CDR3 has 16 amino acids. Between the trimmed V and J ends, which lost 6 bases and 4 bases, there was a span of 21 bases. CDR3 nucleotides: TGTGCCAGCTCTCAACAGCCTAGGGTAAGGGGCACTGAAGCTTTCTTT. Amino acids: CASSQQPRVRGTEAFF.

This clonotype has ten or more counts. The rearrangement links TRBV15 to TRBJ2-3, with a possible D match to TRBD2 (6 bases). Trimming stripped 0 bases from V and 0 bases from J, with 7 bases between. The germline V gene has CDR1 LNHNV and CDR2 YYDKDF (reference sequence). The CDR3 covers 15 residues. CDR3 coding DNA: TGTGCCACCAGCAGAGAGGCGGGAAGCACAGATACGCAGTATTTT. It encodes CATSREAGSTDTQYF.